This is a list of T cell receptor beta chains from one sample in a study of cytomegalovirus exposure and HLA in healthy donors. The protocol was immunoSEQ multiplex PCR, while the TCRdb copy is restricted to in-frame clones and leaves out a portion. The sample records fewer than 250,000 clones, about 83% being singletons. The specimen was PBMCs. The receptors come from a woman in her forties or fifties in good health and CMV-seropositive. Both conserved end residues are part of each CDR3. D genes are given only for firm matches. Expanded clones get a size class; other rows say once, few or many, or leave the size out.

>.|TRBJ2-2|TRBV5-1|.
TGCGCCAGCAGCTGGAGCGTGGGTAACGCCGGGGAGCTGTTTTTT
CASSWSVGNAGELFF
>.|TRBJ2-5|TRBV14|.
TGTGCCAGCAGCCAAGTTAACGCAGGTTCAGAGACCCAGTACTTC
CASSQVNAGSETQYF
>.|TRBJ1-6|TRBV19|.
TGTGCCAGTAGTACCAGGGAAGGTTATAATTCACCCCTCCACTTT
CASSTREGYNSPLHF
>.|TRBJ1-1|TRBV30|.
TGTGCCTGGAGCAGGGTAATCAACACTGAAGCTTTCTTT
CAWSRVINTEAFF
>.|TRBJ2-3|TRBV5-6|once
TGTGCCAGCAGCTTGGGCAGGCATAGCACAGATACGCAGTATTTT
CASSLGRHSTDTQYF
>.|TRBJ1-4|TRBV7-6|.
TGTGCCAGCAGCTCCATAGCCAGTAATGAAAAACTGTTTTTT
CASSSIASNEKLFF
>.|TRBJ1-5|TRBV7-2|.
TGTGCCAGCAGCCTGGACTATAGCAATCAGCCCCAGCATTTT
CASSLDYSNQPQHF
>.|TRBJ1-3|TRBV5-1|.
TGCGCCAGCATCGGCAGAGGGGGAAACACCATATATTTT
CASIGRGGNTIYF
>.|TRBJ1-2|TRBV6-6|.
TGTGCCAGCAGTTACGCGGGGAGAGGCTATGGCTACACCTTC
CASSYAGRGYGYTF
>TRBD1|TRBJ1-5|TRBV4-1|.
TGCGCCAGCAGCCAAGTTATAGGGACCCTATTGAACAGGGGGTTTCAGCCCCAGCATTTT
CASSQVIGTLLNRGFQPQHF
>.|TRBJ1-4|TRBV9|once
TGTGCCAGCAGCGTAGCTTGGGGTAGGGGTGAAAAACTGTTTTTT
CASSVAWGRGEKLFF
>TRBD1|TRBJ1-4|TRBV27|.
TGTGCCAGCAGTTCCAGGGGGCGCGGTGAAAAACTGTTTTTT
CASSSRGRGEKLFF
>.|TRBJ2-7|TRBV30|.
TGTGCCTGGAGTAGGCAGGGTGTAGGGGAGCAGTACTTC
CAWSRQGVGEQYF
>TRBD2|TRBJ2-5|TRBV7-9|.
TGTGCCAGCAGCTTAGTTAGACTAGCGGGGACAGTCCAAGAGACCCAGTACTTC
CASSLVRLAGTVQETQYF
>.|TRBJ2-2|TRBV6-1|.
TGTGCCAGCGGTACGGGGGTAAACACCGGGGAGCTGTTTTTT
CASGTGVNTGELFF
>.|TRBJ1-1|TRBV30|.
TGTGCCTGGAGTGTACAGATGAACACTGAAGCTTTCTTT
CAWSVQMNTEAFF
>.|TRBJ2-5|TRBV6-1|.
TGTGCCAGCAGTGTCCGATCCGGGACACCCCAAGAGACCCAGTACTTC
CASSVRSGTPQETQYF
>TRBD1|TRBJ1-1|TRBV19|few
TGTGCCAGTAGTATAAGGGGGCCGAACACTGAAGCTTTCTTT
CASSIRGPNTEAFF
>.|TRBJ2-6|TRBV23-1|.
TGCGCCAGCAGTCAATCTCATCCGGTGAGACAGAGGTGGTTTGGGGCCAACGTCCTGACTTTC
CASSQSHPVRQRWFGANVLTF
>.|TRBJ1-2|TRBV5-1|.
TGCGCCAGCAGCTGGGGGGGGGATCACGGCTACACCTTC
CASSWGGDHGYTF
>TRBD1|TRBJ1-3|TRBV7-9|.
TGTGCCAGCAGCGGGGATGGAACAGGGGTTTACACCATATATTTT
CASSGDGTGVYTIYF
>TRBD1|TRBJ2-1|TRBV9|.
TGTGCCAGCAGCCCAACTCCCGGGACAGGGGCTTACAATGAGCAGTTCTTC
CASSPTPGTGAYNEQFF
>.|TRBJ2-5|TRBV6-5|.
TGTGCCAGCAGTTACCGATTAAGAGGGATCCAAGAGACCCAGTACTTC
CASSYRLRGIQETQYF
>TRBD1|TRBJ1-2|TRBV7-9|.
TGTGCCAGCAGCGATCCGGGACAGGGGAGTGGCTACACCTTC
CASSDPGQGSGYTF
>.|TRBJ2-7|TRBV4-3|.
TGCGCCAGCAGCCATAACCGGGACAACTCCTACGAGCAGTACTTC
CASSHNRDNSYEQYF
>.|TRBJ2-2|TRBV12-2|few
TGTGCAAGTCGCTTAGCCCACCCGGACAGGGCGCTCTTCTCGGAGCTGTTTTTT
CASRLAHPDRALFSELFF
>.|TRBJ2-4|TRBV5-1|once
TGCGCCAGCAGCTTGGGGGGGGAGGTTCAAAACATTCAGTACTTC
CASSLGGEVQNIQYF
>TRBD1|TRBJ1-4|TRBV4-2|.
TGTGCCAGCAGCCAAGTCAAAGCGTACAGGGGTAGTGAAAAACTGTTTTTT
CASSQVKAYRGSEKLFF
>TRBD2|TRBJ2-5|TRBV28|.
TGTGCCAGCAGAGAGGTTACTAGCGGGGCTCTAGCGGAGACCCAGTACTTC
CASREVTSGALAETQYF
>TRBD1|TRBJ2-2|TRBV23-1|.
TGCGCCAGCAGTCCGGACAGGGTCCACCCTCAGGTCGGGGAGCTGTTTTTT
CASSPDRVHPQVGELFF
>.|TRBJ2-7|TRBV4-1|few
TGCGCCAGCAGCCAAGATCAGGGGGGCGCCTACGAGCAGTACTTC
CASSQDQGGAYEQYF